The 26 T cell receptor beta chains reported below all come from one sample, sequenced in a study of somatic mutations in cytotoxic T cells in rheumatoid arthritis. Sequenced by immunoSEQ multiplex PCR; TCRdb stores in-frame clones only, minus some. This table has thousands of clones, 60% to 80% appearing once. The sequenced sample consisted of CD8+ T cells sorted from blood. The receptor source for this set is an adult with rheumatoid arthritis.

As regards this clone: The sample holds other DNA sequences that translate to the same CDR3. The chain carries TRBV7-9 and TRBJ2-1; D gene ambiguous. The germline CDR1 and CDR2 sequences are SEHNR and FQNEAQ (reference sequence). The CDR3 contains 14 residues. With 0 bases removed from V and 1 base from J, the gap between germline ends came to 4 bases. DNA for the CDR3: TGTGCCAGCAGCTTAGCGGGGTCCTACAATGAGCAGTTCTTC. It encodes CASSLAGSYNEQFF.

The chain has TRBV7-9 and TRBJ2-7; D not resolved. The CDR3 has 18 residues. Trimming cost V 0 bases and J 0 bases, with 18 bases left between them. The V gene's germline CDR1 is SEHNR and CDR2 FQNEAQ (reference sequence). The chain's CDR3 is CASSLAGSKLTSSYEQYF. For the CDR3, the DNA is TGTGCCAGCAGCTTAGCCGGGTCTAAGCTGACCTCCTCCTACGAGCAGTACTTC. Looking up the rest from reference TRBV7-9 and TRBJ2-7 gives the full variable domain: DTGVSQNPRHKITKRGQNVTFRCDPISEHNRLYWYRQTLGQGPEFLTYFQNEAQLEKSRLLSDRFSAERPKGSFSTLEIQRTEQGDSAMYLCASSLAGSKLTSSYEQYFGPGTRLTVT.

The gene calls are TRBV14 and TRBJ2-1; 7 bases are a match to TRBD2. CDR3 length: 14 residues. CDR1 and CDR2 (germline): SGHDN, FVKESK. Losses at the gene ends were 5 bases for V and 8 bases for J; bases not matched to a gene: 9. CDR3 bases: TGTGCCAGCAGCTGGCTGGGGAGGGAGGATGAGCAGTTCTTC. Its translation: CASSWLGREDEQFF.

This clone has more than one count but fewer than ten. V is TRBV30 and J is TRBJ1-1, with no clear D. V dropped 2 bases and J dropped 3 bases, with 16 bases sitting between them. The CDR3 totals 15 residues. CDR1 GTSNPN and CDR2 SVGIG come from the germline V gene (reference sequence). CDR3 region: CAWSPRLPWDTEAFF. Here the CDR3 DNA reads TGTGCCTGGAGTCCCCGACTGCCCTGGGACACTGAAGCTTTCTTT.

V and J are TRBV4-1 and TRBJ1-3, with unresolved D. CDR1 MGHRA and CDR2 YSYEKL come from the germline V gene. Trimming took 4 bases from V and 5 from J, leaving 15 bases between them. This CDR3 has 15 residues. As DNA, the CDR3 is TGCGCCAGCAGCCTTGAGGTATACCGGAGAAACACCATATATTTT. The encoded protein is CASSLEVYRRNTIYF.

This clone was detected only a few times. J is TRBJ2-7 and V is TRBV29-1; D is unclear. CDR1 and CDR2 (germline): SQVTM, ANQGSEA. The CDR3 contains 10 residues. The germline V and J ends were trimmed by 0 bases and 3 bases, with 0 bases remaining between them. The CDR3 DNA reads TGCAGCGTTGAAGACTACGAGCAGTACTTC. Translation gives CSVEDYEQYF.

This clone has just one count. The CDR3 is CASRATSGGAGGELFF. CDR3 in DNA: TGTGCCAGCAGAGCTACTAGCGGGGGGGCCGGCGGGGAGCTGTTTTTT. V is TRBV7-7 and J is TRBJ2-2; 13 bases align to TRBD2. From germline, CDR1 is SSHAT and CDR2 FNYEAQ (reference sequence). V dropped 6 bases and J dropped 7; count of bases not matched to a gene: 8. The CDR3 length is 16 residues.

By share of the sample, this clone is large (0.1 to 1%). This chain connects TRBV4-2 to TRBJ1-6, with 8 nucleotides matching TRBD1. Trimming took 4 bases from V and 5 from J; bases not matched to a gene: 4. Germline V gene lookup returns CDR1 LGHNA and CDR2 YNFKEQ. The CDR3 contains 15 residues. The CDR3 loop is CASSPPGQDNSPLHF. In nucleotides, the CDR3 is TGTGCCAGCAGCCCACCGGGACAGGATAATTCACCCCTCCACTTT.

The CDR3 DNA reads as TGCGCCACCGGGGGCGTGGGGGCCGAAGGGCAGTACTTC. Its protein product is CATGGVGAEGQYF. The chain recombines TRBV10-2 with TRBJ2-5, with D perhaps given as TRBD1 or TRBD2 (6 bases each). The CDR3 totals 13 residues. The germline V gene encodes CDR1 WSHSY and CDR2 SAAADI. V lost 10 bases, J lost 11 bases, and 23 bases lay in between.

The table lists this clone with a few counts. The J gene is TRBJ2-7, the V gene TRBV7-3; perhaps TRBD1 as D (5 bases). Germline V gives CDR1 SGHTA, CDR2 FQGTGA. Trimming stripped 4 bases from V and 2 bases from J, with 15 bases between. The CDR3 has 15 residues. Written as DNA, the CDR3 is TGTGCCAGCAGCTCCGGACACCTCCCTCCCTACGAGCAGTACTTC. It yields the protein CASSSGHLPPYEQYF. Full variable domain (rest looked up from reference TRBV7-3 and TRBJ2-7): GAGVSQTPSNKVTEKGKYVELRCDPISGHTALYWYRQSLGQGPEFLIYFQGTGAADDSGLPNDRFFAVRPEGSVSTLKIQRTERGDSAVYLCASSSGHLPPYEQYFGPGTRLTVT.

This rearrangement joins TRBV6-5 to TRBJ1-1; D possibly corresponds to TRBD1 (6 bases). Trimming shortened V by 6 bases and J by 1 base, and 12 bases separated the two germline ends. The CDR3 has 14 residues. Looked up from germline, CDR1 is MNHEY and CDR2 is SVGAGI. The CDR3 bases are TGTGCCAGCAGCCCGCCGGGACAGAACACTGAAGCTTTCTTT. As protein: CASSPPGQNTEAFF.

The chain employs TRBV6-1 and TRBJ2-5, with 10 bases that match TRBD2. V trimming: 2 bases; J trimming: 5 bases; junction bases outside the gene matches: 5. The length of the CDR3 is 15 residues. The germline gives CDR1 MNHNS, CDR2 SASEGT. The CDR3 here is CASSELAGALETQYF. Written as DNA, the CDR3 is TGTGCCAGCAGTGAACTAGCGGGAGCCCTCGAGACCCAGTACTTC.

The CDR3 protein is CASSSERDILYKYEQYF. The CDR3 region has the DNA TGTGCCAGCAGCTCCGAGCGGGACATCCTCTATAAGTACGAGCAGTACTTC. The rearrangement uses TRBV7-9 and TRBJ2-7; maybe TRBD2 (7 bases). V lost 4 bases to trimming and J lost 4 bases, with 23 bases between them. The CDR3 is 17 residues long. In germline, CDR1 is SEHNR, CDR2 FQNEAQ (reference sequence).

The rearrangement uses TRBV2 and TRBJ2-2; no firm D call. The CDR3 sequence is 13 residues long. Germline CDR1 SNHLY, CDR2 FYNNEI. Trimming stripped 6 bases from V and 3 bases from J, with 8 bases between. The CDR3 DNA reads TGTGCCAGCAGCGGCGGATACACCGGGGAGCTGTTTTTT. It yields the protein CASSGGYTGELFF. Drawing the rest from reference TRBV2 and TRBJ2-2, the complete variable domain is EPEVTQTPSHQVTQMGQEVILRCVPISNHLYFYWYRQILGQKVEFLVSFYNNEISEKSEIFDDQFSVERPDGSNFTLKIRSTKLEDSAMYFCASSGGYTGELFFGEGSRLTVL.

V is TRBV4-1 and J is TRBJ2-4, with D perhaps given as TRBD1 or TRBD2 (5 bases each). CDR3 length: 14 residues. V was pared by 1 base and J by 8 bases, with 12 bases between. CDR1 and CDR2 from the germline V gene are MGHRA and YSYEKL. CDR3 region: CASSQGQGEDIQYF. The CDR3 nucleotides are TGCGCCAGCAGCCAAGGGCAGGGAGAGGACATTCAGTACTTC.

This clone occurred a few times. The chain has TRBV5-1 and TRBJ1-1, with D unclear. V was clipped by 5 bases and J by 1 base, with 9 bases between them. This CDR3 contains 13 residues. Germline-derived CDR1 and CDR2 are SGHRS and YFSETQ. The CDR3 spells CASRPAGNTEAFF. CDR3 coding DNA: TGCGCCAGCAGACCGGCCGGGAACACTGAAGCTTTCTTT.

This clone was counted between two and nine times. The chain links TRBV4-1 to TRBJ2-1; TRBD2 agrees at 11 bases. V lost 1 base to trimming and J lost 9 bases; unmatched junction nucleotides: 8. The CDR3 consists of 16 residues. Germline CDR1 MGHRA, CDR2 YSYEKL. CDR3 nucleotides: TGCGCCAGCAGCCAAGCCCCAGGGACTAGCGGTGGTGAGCAGTTCTTC. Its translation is CASSQAPGTSGGEQFF.

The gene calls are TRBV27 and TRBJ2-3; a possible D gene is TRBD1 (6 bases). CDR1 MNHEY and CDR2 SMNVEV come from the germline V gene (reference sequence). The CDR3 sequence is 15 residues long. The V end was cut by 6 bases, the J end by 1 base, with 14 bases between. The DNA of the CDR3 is TGTGCCAGCAGCTCCGGGACAACCCGCACAGATACGCAGTATTTT. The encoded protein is CASSSGTTRTDTQYF.

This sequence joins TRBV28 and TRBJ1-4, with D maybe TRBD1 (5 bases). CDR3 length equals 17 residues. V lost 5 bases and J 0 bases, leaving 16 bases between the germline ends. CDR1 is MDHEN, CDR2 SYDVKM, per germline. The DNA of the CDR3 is TGTGCCAGCAGTGCGGGGGACGGATATTCAACTAATGAAAAACTGTTTTTT. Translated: CASSAGDGYSTNEKLFF.

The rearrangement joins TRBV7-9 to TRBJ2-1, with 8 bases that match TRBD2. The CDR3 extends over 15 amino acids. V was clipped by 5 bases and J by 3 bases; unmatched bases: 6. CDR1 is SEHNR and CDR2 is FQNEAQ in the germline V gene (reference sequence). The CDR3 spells CASSPVAGSYNEQFF. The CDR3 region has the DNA TGTGCCAGCAGCCCGGTAGCGGGGAGCTACAATGAGCAGTTCTTC.

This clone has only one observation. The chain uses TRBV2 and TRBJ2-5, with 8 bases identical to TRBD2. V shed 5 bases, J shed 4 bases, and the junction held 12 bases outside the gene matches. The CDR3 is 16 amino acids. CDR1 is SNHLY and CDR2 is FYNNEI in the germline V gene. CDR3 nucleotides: TGTGCCAGCAGTCCGAGCAAGCGGGAGTGGACAGAGACCCAGTACTTC. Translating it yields CASSPSKREWTETQYF.

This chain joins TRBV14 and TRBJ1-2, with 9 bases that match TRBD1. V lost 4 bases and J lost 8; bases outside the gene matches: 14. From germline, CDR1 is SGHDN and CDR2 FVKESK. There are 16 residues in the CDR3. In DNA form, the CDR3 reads TGTGCCAGCAGCCCCCGGACAGGGGCCGCCTTGGTGGGCTACACCTTC. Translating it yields CASSPRTGAALVGYTF.

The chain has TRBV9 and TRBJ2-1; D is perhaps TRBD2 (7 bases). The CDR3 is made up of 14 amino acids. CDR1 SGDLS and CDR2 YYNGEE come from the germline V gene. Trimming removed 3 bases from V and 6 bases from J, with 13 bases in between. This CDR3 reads CASSGGGTGNEQFF. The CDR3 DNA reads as TGTGCCAGCAGCGGCGGGGGCACGGGCAATGAGCAGTTCTTC.

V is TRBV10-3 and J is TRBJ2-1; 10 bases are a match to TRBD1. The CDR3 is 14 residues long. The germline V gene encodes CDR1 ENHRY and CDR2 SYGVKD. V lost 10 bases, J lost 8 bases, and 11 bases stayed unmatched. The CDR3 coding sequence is TGTGCCACCACTAGGGGGACAGGGGAGCATGAGCAGTTCTTC. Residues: CATTRGTGEHEQFF.

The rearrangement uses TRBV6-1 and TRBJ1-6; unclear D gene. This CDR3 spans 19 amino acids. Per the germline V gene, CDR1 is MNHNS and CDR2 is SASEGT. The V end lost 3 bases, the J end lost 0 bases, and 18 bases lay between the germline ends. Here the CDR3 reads CASSDRVQTQLSYNSPLHF. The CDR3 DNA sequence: TGTGCCAGCAGTGATAGGGTTCAGACGCAACTCTCCTATAATTCACCCCTCCACTTT.

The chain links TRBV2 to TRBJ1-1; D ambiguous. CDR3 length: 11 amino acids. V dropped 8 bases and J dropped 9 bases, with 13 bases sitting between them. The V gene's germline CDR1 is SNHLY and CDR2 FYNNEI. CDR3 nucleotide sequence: TGTGCCAGCTTTACTGCGAGAAAAGCTTTCTTT. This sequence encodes CASFTARKAFF.